The 28 T cell receptor beta chains in this list originate from one sample, sequenced in a study of control samples from healthy donors and cancer patients. Repertoires were generated with immunoSEQ multiplex PCR, while TCRdb's copy carries only in-frame clones and drops some. The sample contains around 68,000 clones, 75% to 85% of which appear only once. Sequenced material: blood. Source of these receptors: a man in his sixties in good health.

The chain carries TRBV7-8 and TRBJ2-1, with TRBD2 identical over 9 bases. With V trimmed by 1 base and J by 9 bases, 10 bases remained unmatched. CDR3 size: 16 residues. Germline-derived CDR1 and CDR2 are SGHVS and FQNEAQ. The chain's CDR3 is CASSLGGAGGPREQFF. As DNA, the CDR3 is TGTGCCAGCAGCTTAGGCGGGGCGGGAGGGCCACGTGAGCAGTTCTTC.

The CDR3 bases are TGTGCCAGCAGCAGGGAGGCCCCCAGGTATAGCAATCAGCCCCAGCATTTT. Translated: CASSREAPRYSNQPQHF. The rearrangement joins TRBV27 to TRBJ1-5; the D gene is possibly TRBD1 (5 bases). The V and J ends lost 6 bases and 0 bases respectively, with 18 bases between them. CDR1 and CDR2 from the germline V gene are MNHEY and SMNVEV (reference sequence). The CDR3 extends over 17 amino acids.

The chain employs TRBV11-2 and TRBJ1-4, with D unresolved. V lost 0 bases to trimming and J lost 10 bases, with 12 bases between them. CDR1 is SGHAT, CDR2 FQNNGV, per germline. The CDR3 covers 14 residues. This chain's CDR3 is CASSLDYQIRKLFF. In DNA form, the CDR3 reads TGTGCCAGCAGCTTAGATTATCAGATACGAAAACTGTTTTTT.

This chain uses TRBV7-8 with TRBJ1-4; D is undetermined. This CDR3 has 14 residues. The V gene lost 3 bases and the J gene lost 4 bases, with 9 bases spanning the gap. Germline V CDR1 and CDR2: SGHVS, FQNEAQ. CDR3 sequence (DNA): TGTGCCAGCAGCTTCAACGCCGGTAATGAAAAACTGTTTTTT. Amino acid sequence: CASSFNAGNEKLFF.

This clone was seen just once. The chain combines TRBV24-1 with TRBJ2-3, with TRBD2 matching over 14 bases. The CDR3 has 17 residues. V was clipped by 3 bases and J by 2 bases; unmatched bases: 3. In germline, CDR1 is KGHDR, CDR2 SFDVKD. CDR3: CATSDRTSGRNTDTQYF. The CDR3 bases are TGTGCCACCAGTGATCGGACTAGCGGGAGGAACACAGATACGCAGTATTTT.

The rearrangement links TRBV19 to TRBJ2-3, with 14 bases fitting TRBD2. The CDR3 has 19 residues. Trimming took 1 base from V and 3 from J; bases not matched to a gene: 9. Germline values: CDR1 LNHDA, CDR2 SQIVND (reference sequence). CDR3 nucleotides: TGTGCCAGTAGTATAGTCTGGTCGGGACTAGCGGGAGTAACAGATACGCAGTATTTT. Translation gives CASSIVWSGLAGVTDTQYF.

The CDR3 protein is CASSPDSNQPQHF. The CDR3 nucleotides are TGTGCCAGCAGCCCCGATAGCAATCAGCCCCAGCATTTT. The chain carries TRBV7-9 and TRBJ1-5, with D unresolved. Germline values: CDR1 SEHNR, CDR2 FQNEAQ (reference sequence). There are 13 residues in the CDR3. V shed 5 bases and J shed 0 bases, with 5 bases lying between them.

The CDR3 bases are TGTGCCAGCAGCGGCCAGAAGAATCAGCCCCAGCATTTT. Its protein product is CASSGQKNQPQHF. The chain employs TRBV7-2 and TRBJ1-5; D is unresolved. CDR1 and CDR2 from the germline V gene are SGHTA and FQGNSA. This CDR3 is 13 amino acids long. Trimming took 5 bases from V and 4 from J, leaving 9 bases between them. Based on the CDR3 plus reference TRBV7-2 and TRBJ1-5, the full variable domain is GAGVSQSPSNKVTEKGKDVELRCDPISGHTALYWYRQSLGQGLEFLIYFQGNSAPDKSGLPSDRFSAERTGGSVSTLTIQRTQQEDSAVYLCASSGQKNQPQHFGDGTRLSIL.

The rearrangement uses TRBV12-3 or TRBV12-4 and TRBJ1-1; D remains unclear. Trimming cost V 1 base and J 7 bases, with 4 bases left between them. The CDR3 runs 11 residues. The CDR3 region has the DNA TGTGCCAGCAGTTTAGGGGTTGAAGCTTTCTTT. Translation gives CASSLGVEAFF.

The V call is TRBV25-1, the J call TRBJ2-3, with 8 nucleotides matching TRBD1. CDR1 is MGHDK and CDR2 is SYGVNS in the germline V gene. Trimming cost V 3 bases and J 4 bases; bases outside gene matches: 9. CDR3 size: 16 residues. DNA of the CDR3: TGTGCCAGCAGTGACGTGAGACAGGGGCCGTCAGATACGCAGTATTTT. Encoded protein: CASSDVRQGPSDTQYF.

The J gene is TRBJ2-7, the V gene TRBV4-2, with 7 bases fitting TRBD2. Germline-derived CDR1 and CDR2 are LGHNA and YNFKEQ. This CDR3 contains 15 residues. With 1 base clipped from V and 3 bases from J, the junction kept 6 bases outside the gene matches. CDR3 sequence (DNA): TGTGCCAGCAGCCAAGGTAGCGGGCCTAACTACGAGCAGTACTTC. Translated: CASSQGSGPNYEQYF.

The rearrangement joins TRBV7-2 to TRBJ2-6; maybe TRBD1 (7 bases). CDR1 SGHTA and CDR2 FQGNSA come from the germline V gene. The V and J ends lost 5 bases and 1 base respectively, with 12 bases between them. The CDR3 spans 16 residues. The CDR3 here is CASSMGGQSGANVLTF. The CDR3 bases are TGTGCCAGCAGCATGGGGGGACAGTCTGGGGCCAACGTCCTGACTTTC.

The gene calls are TRBV9 and TRBJ2-3, with 7 nucleotides matching TRBD1. The V segment lost 4 bases and the J segment 3 bases; nucleotides outside the gene matches: 8. Germline CDR1 is SGDLS and CDR2 is YYNGEE. The CDR3 is made up of 15 amino acids. As DNA, the CDR3 is TGTGCCAGCAGCCCCGAGGGGGCAAAGACAGATACGCAGTATTTT. Its protein is CASSPEGAKTDTQYF.

This clone was picked up one time. The genes are TRBV6-5 and TRBJ1-6, with D hard to call. V gave up 5 bases and J gave up 8 bases, with 7 bases separating them. This CDR3 spans 12 amino acids. CDR1 is MNHEY, CDR2 SVGAGI, per germline. The CDR3 DNA is TGTGCCAGCAGTCGGGCTCATTCACCCCTCCACTTT. It translates to CASSRAHSPLHF.

The chain carries TRBV9 and TRBJ1-3; possible D gene TRBD1, 6 bases. Trimming took 4 bases from V and 4 from J, leaving 12 bases between them. The V gene's germline CDR1 is SGDLS and CDR2 YYNGEE. The CDR3 runs 14 residues. This CDR3 reads CASSPRQEGNTIYF. The CDR3 DNA follows: TGTGCCAGCAGCCCGAGACAGGAGGGAAACACCATATATTTT.

The gene calls are TRBV5-5 and TRBJ2-1; a possible D gene is TRBD2 (6 bases). V gave up 4 bases and J gave up 2 bases, with 13 bases separating them. This CDR3 is built from 15 residues. The germline V gene encodes CDR1 SGHKS and CDR2 YYEKEE (reference sequence). For the CDR3, the DNA is TGTGCCAGCAGCCTCCAGCGGGCGGCCTACAATGAGCAGTTCTTC. It encodes CASSLQRAAYNEQFF.

The chain combines TRBV6-6 with TRBJ2-3, with D possibly being TRBD2 (6 bases). Germline lookup yields CDR1 MNHNY and CDR2 SVGAGI (reference sequence). The CDR3 is made up of 15 amino acids. Trimming stripped 0 bases from V and 2 bases from J, with 9 bases between. The CDR3 region is CASSYSGGTTDTQYF. CDR3 nucleotides: TGTGCCAGCAGTTACTCCGGCGGGACCACAGATACGCAGTATTTT.

This chain links TRBV19 with TRBJ2-5; unclear D gene. V was cut by 6 bases and J by 2 bases, with 10 bases left in between. The CDR3 is made up of 13 amino acids. Germline V gene sequence: CDR1 LNHDA, CDR2 SQIVND (reference sequence). The CDR3 loop reads CASSGLGQETQYF. The CDR3, as DNA: TGTGCCAGTAGCGGGTTAGGACAAGAGACCCAGTACTTC.

The chain couples TRBV28 to TRBJ2-7; D may correspond to TRBD1 or TRBD2 (5 bases each). V was clipped by 5 bases and J by 6 bases, with 17 bases between them. CDR3 length equals 14 residues. From germline, CDR1 is MDHEN and CDR2 SYDVKM. CDR3 residues: CASSLSGRLVEQYF. CDR3 coding DNA: TGTGCCAGCAGTCTTTCGGGGCGATTGGTCGAGCAGTACTTC.

V is TRBV30 and J is TRBJ2-3; 13 bases fit TRBD2. The CDR3 covers 15 residues. From germline, CDR1 is GTSNPN and CDR2 SVGIG (reference sequence). After removal of 8 bases from V and 5 bases from J, the junction contained 10 bases not matched to a gene. This chain's CDR3 is CARSGTSGIVDTQYF. For the CDR3, the DNA is TGTGCCCGCTCCGGGACTAGCGGGATTGTAGATACGCAGTATTTT.

The chain carries TRBV6-5 and TRBJ2-1; 10 bases map to TRBD1. The CDR3 extends over 15 amino acids. Germline V gene data show CDR1 as MNHEY and CDR2 as SVGAGI. The ends lost 1 base at V and 5 bases at J; junction bases unmatched: 2. The CDR3: CASSYLGQGNNEQFF. For the CDR3, the DNA is TGTGCCAGCAGTTACTTGGGACAGGGGAACAATGAGCAGTTCTTC.

V and J are TRBV6-5 and TRBJ1-1, with TRBD1 matching 10 bases. Looked up from germline, CDR1 is MNHEY and CDR2 is SVGAGI. The V segment lost 4 bases and the J segment 3 bases; nucleotides outside the gene matches: 5. The CDR3 sequence is 15 residues long. CDR3 DNA sequence: TGTGCCAGCAGTTTCGCCGGGACAGGGGACACTGAAGCTTTCTTT. This gives the protein CASSFAGTGDTEAFF.

The chain employs TRBV11-2 and TRBJ2-1; tentatively, D is TRBD2 (6 bases). The germline gives CDR1 SGHAT, CDR2 FQNNGV. The CDR3 has 13 residues. V dropped 3 bases and J dropped 7 bases, with 10 bases sitting between them. The CDR3 sequence: CASSFLAWNEQFF. The CDR3 nucleotides are TGTGCCAGCAGCTTTCTAGCGTGGAATGAGCAGTTCTTC.

The chain uses TRBV30 and TRBJ1-1; D perhaps matches TRBD1 (5 bases). The length of the CDR3 is 13 residues. The germline gives CDR1 GTSNPN, CDR2 SVGIG (reference sequence). V lost 1 base, J lost 4 bases, and 10 bases lay in between. The CDR3 bases are TGTGCCTGGAGTGGTTCGGGGCTCACTGAAGCTTTCTTT. It codes for CAWSGSGLTEAFF.

The sample holds a few counts of this clone. This CDR3 is also generated by other DNA sequences in the sample. The gene calls are TRBV9 and TRBJ1-5; tentative D call: TRBD1 (5 bases). The CDR3 is made up of 14 amino acids. Germline CDR1 reads SGDLS; CDR2 reads YYNGEE. Deletions cut 0 bases from V and 3 bases from J, with 7 bases between. In DNA, the CDR3 is TGTGCCAGCAGCGTAGATGGGGCCAATCAGCCCCAGCATTTT. Translating gives CASSVDGANQPQHF.

V gene TRBV19 combines with J gene TRBJ1-6, with D perhaps matching TRBD1 (5 bases). Trimming removed 1 base from V and 6 bases from J, with 10 bases in between. The CDR3 sequence is 15 residues long. Germline-derived CDR1 and CDR2 are LNHDA and SQIVND (reference sequence). Here the CDR3 reads CASSIGGRSNSPLHF. The CDR3 nucleotides read TGTGCCAGTAGTATAGGGGGGAGATCTAATTCACCCCTCCACTTT.

This clone showed up just once. The V and J genes are TRBV3-1 (or the pseudogene TRBV3-2) and TRBJ1-5; a weak D match, TRBD1 (5 bases). The CDR3 extends over 12 amino acids. Germline V gives CDR1 LGHDT, CDR2 YNNKEL (reference sequence). V gave up 0 bases and J gave up 9 bases, with 6 bases separating them. The DNA of the CDR3 is TGTGCCAGCAGCCAAGAGGGGGGGCCCCAGCATTTT. It specifies CASSQEGGPQHF.

The chain recombines TRBV5-4 with TRBJ1-3; tentative D call: TRBD1 (6 bases). Trimming shortened V by 1 base and J by 2 bases, and 16 bases separated the two germline ends. This CDR3 contains 17 residues. Germline CDR1 reads SGHNT; CDR2 reads YYREEE (reference sequence). Here the CDR3 DNA reads TGTGCCAGCAGCTTGAGTGCGGGTACAGGGACTGGAAACACCATATATTTT. Its protein is CASSLSAGTGTGNTIYF.